This T cell receptor beta chain was sequenced in a study of T cell responses to AZD1222 COVID-19 vaccine. Second-dose intervals near 4 or 12 weeks were combined. With regard to this clone: As yet, its antigen is unknown.

Germline CDR1 and CDR2: MDHEN and SYDVKM. The germline V and J ends were trimmed by 10 bases and 8 bases, with 18 bases remaining between them. The CDR3 is 13 amino acids. General observations from the study: Across the whole spike, CD4 TCRs peaked at regions 160-218 and 743-854.

Clones were read by immunoSEQ multiplex PCR, and TCRdb kept only the in-frame ones, dropping some. Among more than 85,000 clones, roughly 90% were seen once, and the ten largest hold approximately 16%. The rearrangement joins TRBV28 to TRBJ2-1; perhaps D is TRBD1 or TRBD2 (5 bases each). The sample was peripheral blood, taken 28 days after the second AZD1222 dose. The clonotype was recovered from an adult who received the AZD1222 COVID-19 vaccine. CDR3: CATSRGRRDEQFF. The DNA for the CDR3 is TGTGCCACTTCCCGGGGCAGGAGAGATGAGCAGTTCTTC.